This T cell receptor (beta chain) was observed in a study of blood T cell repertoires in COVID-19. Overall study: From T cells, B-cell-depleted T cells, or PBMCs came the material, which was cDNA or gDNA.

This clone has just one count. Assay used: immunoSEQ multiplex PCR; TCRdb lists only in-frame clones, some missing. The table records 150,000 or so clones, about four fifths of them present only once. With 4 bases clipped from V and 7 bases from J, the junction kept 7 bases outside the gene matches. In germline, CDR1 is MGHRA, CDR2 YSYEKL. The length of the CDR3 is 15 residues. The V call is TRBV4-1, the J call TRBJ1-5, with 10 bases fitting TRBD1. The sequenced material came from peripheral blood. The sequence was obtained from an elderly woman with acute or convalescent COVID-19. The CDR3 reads CASSPLTGGGQPQHF. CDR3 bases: TGCGCCAGCAGCCCCCTGACAGGGGGCGGCCAGCCCCAGCATTTT.